One and the same sample provided the 27 T cell receptor beta chains below, sequenced in a study of blood T cell repertoires in COVID-19. Only in-frame clones appear in the TCRdb table, and some are missing; sequencing was by immunoSEQ multiplex PCR. The repertoire includes about 350,000 clones, approximately 89% of them detected once, and 3.9% sits in the top ten. Sequencing used peripheral blood. The receptors shown here come from a woman aged 55-75 years with COVID-19, enrolled during active disease.

Comment on this clone: This sample includes further DNA sequences coding for the same CDR3. This sequence joins TRBV5-4 and TRBJ2-7; TRBD2 aligns across 8 bases. The CDR3 length is 13 residues. J was trimmed by 2 bases and V by 3 bases; bases with no gene match: 1. Germline loops: CDR1 SGHNT, CDR2 YYREEE (reference sequence). The CDR3 DNA reads TGTGCCAGCAGCTCGGGACTAGCCTACGAGCAGTACTTC. Translating it yields CASSSGLAYEQYF.

V and J are TRBV5-1 and TRBJ2-5; TRBD1 matches 9 bases. CDR1 and CDR2 from the germline V gene are SGHRS and YFSETQ. The V segment lost 3 bases and the J segment 5 bases; nucleotides outside the gene matches: 5. The CDR3 runs to 14 residues. This chain's CDR3 is CASSWDREGETQYF. The CDR3 DNA reads as TGCGCCAGCAGCTGGGACAGGGAGGGGGAGACCCAGTACTTC.

V and J are TRBV12-3 or TRBV12-4 and TRBJ1-3; a possible D gene is TRBD1 (5 bases). This CDR3 has 12 residues. V was trimmed by 8 bases and J by 7 bases, leaving 12 bases between them. CDR3 coding DNA: TGTGCCAGCGGGGCTGTCCGGAACACCATATATTTT. As protein: CASGAVRNTIYF.

The chain uses TRBV14 and TRBJ1-1; D ambiguous. This CDR3 has 14 amino acids. Trimming stripped 3 bases from V and 1 base from J, with 9 bases between. Germline V gene data show CDR1 as SGHDN and CDR2 as FVKESK. CDR3 in DNA: TGTGCCAGCAGCCAGACTTTCTGGAACACTGAAGCTTTCTTT. Translation gives CASSQTFWNTEAFF.

The CDR3 DNA sequence: TGCAGCGTCGGGATTGACACCTACGAGCAGTACTTC. As protein: CSVGIDTYEQYF. The chain uses TRBV29-1 and TRBJ2-7; possible D gene TRBD2, 5 bases. Germline values: CDR1 SQVTM, CDR2 ANQGSEA. V shed 6 bases and J shed 2 bases, with 11 bases lying between them. The CDR3 spans 12 residues.

The chain combines TRBV3-1 (or the pseudogene TRBV3-2) with TRBJ1-1, with a possible D match to TRBD1 (5 bases). Germline V lookup: CDR1 LGHDT, CDR2 YNNKEL (reference sequence). V lost 1 base to trimming and J lost 1 base, with 7 bases between them. The CDR3 is 14 residues long. CDR3 sequence reads: CASSQGGWNTEAFF. The CDR3, as DNA: TGTGCCAGCAGCCAAGGGGGCTGGAACACTGAAGCTTTCTTT.

This chain joins TRBV7-2 and TRBJ2-3, with TRBD2 identical over 10 bases. The CDR3 covers 15 residues. Germline V lookup: CDR1 SGHTA, CDR2 FQGNSA. V gave up 5 bases and J gave up 5 bases; unmatched junction bases: 7. The CDR3 sequence: CASSVEAGGLDTQYF. DNA of the CDR3: TGTGCCAGCAGCGTCGAAGCGGGGGGGCTAGATACGCAGTATTTT. The full variable domain, its missing parts supplied by reference TRBV7-2 and TRBJ2-3, is GAGVSQSPSNKVTEKGKDVELRCDPISGHTALYWYRQSLGQGLEFLIYFQGNSAPDKSGLPSDRFSAERTGGSVSTLTIQRTQQEDSAVYLCASSVEAGGLDTQYFGPGTRLTVL.

The chain has TRBV7-9 and TRBJ1-4; tentative D call: TRBD1 (5 bases). CDR1 SEHNR and CDR2 FQNEAQ come from the germline V gene (reference sequence). CDR3 length equals 15 residues. V was shortened by 4 bases and J by 0 bases, with 9 bases between the two germline ends. CDR3 loop: CASSYRQTTNEKLFF. The CDR3 nucleotides read TGTGCCAGCAGCTACAGACAGACAACTAATGAAAAACTGTTTTTT. Full variable domain (outside the CDR3, taken from reference TRBV7-9 and TRBJ1-4): DTGVSQNPRHKITKRGQNVTFRCDPISEHNRLYWYRQTLGQGPEFLTYFQNEAQLEKSRLLSDRFSAERPKGSFSTLEIQRTEQGDSAMYLCASSYRQTTNEKLFFGSGTQLSVL.

The V and J genes are TRBV6-5 and TRBJ2-5, with D possibly being TRBD2 (6 bases). Trimming took off 2 bases at V and 3 bases at J, with 13 bases between the two ends. This CDR3 contains 15 residues. Germline V gives CDR1 MNHEY, CDR2 SVGAGI. The CDR3 sequence is CASSYGGMEKETQYF. The CDR3 nucleotides read TGTGCCAGCAGTTACGGGGGGATGGAGAAAGAGACCCAGTACTTC.

There are a few counts of this clone. This rearrangement joins TRBV5-1 to TRBJ2-3, with D possibly TRBD2 on 6 matching bases. The CDR3 totals 13 residues. The germline CDR1 and CDR2 sequences are SGHRS and YFSETQ. V lost 2 bases and J lost 3, with 7 bases in between. This CDR3 reads CASSLGGTDTQYF. CDR3 coding DNA: TGCGCCAGCAGCTTAGGAGGGACAGATACGCAGTATTTT.

This sequence joins TRBV2 and TRBJ1-2; perhaps TRBD1 as D (5 bases). The germline gives CDR1 SNHLY, CDR2 FYNNEI. V was clipped by 6 bases and J by 4 bases, with 15 bases between them. This CDR3 region has 14 residues. CDR3 region: CASSFSRVSYGYTF. CDR3 in DNA: TGTGCCAGCAGCTTCTCCAGGGTGTCCTATGGCTACACCTTC.

The chain links TRBV6-4 to TRBJ2-1; 11 nucleotides line up with TRBD1. After removal of 3 bases from V and 6 bases from J, the junction contained 1 base not matched to a gene. Germline V lookup: CDR1 MRHNA, CDR2 SNTAGT. The CDR3 totals 14 residues. The CDR3 spells CASSEGTGGNEQFF. The CDR3 DNA follows: TGTGCCAGCAGTGAGGGGACAGGGGGCAATGAGCAGTTCTTC.

The rearrangement uses TRBV15 and TRBJ1-2, with D unclear. The V end was cut by 8 bases, the J end by 5 bases, with 15 bases between. CDR1 is LNHNV and CDR2 is YYDKDF in the germline V gene (reference sequence). The CDR3 covers 13 residues. The CDR3 region is CATAPGSSYGYTF. CDR3 DNA sequence: TGTGCCACCGCACCGGGTAGCTCATATGGCTACACCTTC.

This chain links TRBV19 with TRBJ1-5, with 12 bases matching TRBD1. V lost 8 bases and J lost 3; bases outside the gene matches: 8. Germline CDR1 LNHDA, CDR2 SQIVND (reference sequence). The length of the CDR3 is 16 residues. CDR3 bases: TGTGCCAGTCGCCCAAAGGGACAGGGGGCCAATCAGCCCCAGCATTTT. Residues: CASRPKGQGANQPQHF.

V is TRBV29-1 and J is TRBJ2-7; 8 positions match TRBD2. Trimming took 7 bases from V and 7 from J; bases not matched to a gene: 15. This CDR3 is 14 amino acids long. In germline, CDR1 is SQVTM, CDR2 ANQGSEA. The CDR3 loop is CSALAGAGGEEQYF. The CDR3 DNA reads as TGCAGCGCTCTGGCGGGGGCGGGAGGAGAAGAGCAGTACTTC.

The V call is TRBV19, the J call TRBJ1-6; D remains unclear. The CDR3 loop spans 16 amino acids. Germline CDR1 is LNHDA and CDR2 is SQIVND (reference sequence). V shed 5 bases and J shed 0 bases, with 11 bases lying between them. Here the CDR3 reads CASSSDRSSYNSPLHF. CDR3 in DNA: TGTGCCAGTAGTTCAGACCGGAGCTCCTATAATTCACCCCTCCACTTT.

This chain joins TRBV12-3 or TRBV12-4 and TRBJ1-2; D perhaps matches TRBD1 (6 bases). V was shortened by 1 base and J by 7 bases, with 10 bases between the two germline ends. This CDR3 comprises 13 residues. DNA for the CDR3: TGTGCCAGCAGTTTAGGGACAGTAGGTGGCTACACCTTC. Protein: CASSLGTVGGYTF.

This clone was observed once. The chain employs TRBV5-6 and TRBJ2-7; tentative D call: TRBD1 (5 bases). The CDR3 length is 14 residues. Trimming removed 3 bases at V and 5 bases at J, with 15 bases between. Germline CDR1 reads SGHDT; CDR2 reads YYEEEE. CDR3 bases: TGTGCCAGCAGCTCGGCGCCGTTCAGGGACGAGCAGTACTTC. It translates to CASSSAPFRDEQYF.

The rearrangement uses TRBV7-3 and TRBJ2-5; 8 bases match TRBD1. J lost 1 base, V lost 5 bases, and 3 bases had no gene match. Per germline, CDR1 SGHTA and CDR2 FQGTGA. The CDR3 is made up of 14 amino acids. The CDR3: CASSPTGAQETQYF. In DNA, the CDR3 is TGTGCCAGCAGCCCGACAGGGGCCCAAGAGACCCAGTACTTC. The variable domain in full, completed from reference TRBV7-3 and TRBJ2-5, reads GAGVSQTPSNKVTEKGKYVELRCDPISGHTALYWYRQSLGQGPEFLIYFQGTGAADDSGLPNDRFFAVRPEGSVSTLKIQRTERGDSAVYLCASSPTGAQETQYFGPGTRLLVL.

V usage is TRBV28 and J usage is TRBJ1-6; TRBD1 is a possible D gene (5 bases). This CDR3 comprises 13 residues. Germline V gene lookup returns CDR1 MDHEN and CDR2 SYDVKM. Trimming shortened V by 7 bases and J by 10 bases, and 14 bases separated the two germline ends. The CDR3 DNA reads as TGTGCCAGCAAGTCAGGGAAGGGATCACCCCTCCACTTT. Protein product: CASKSGKGSPLHF.

The V call is TRBV7-9, the J call TRBJ2-7; perhaps TRBD2 as D (7 bases). The CDR3 runs 14 residues. The ends were cut back, 5 bases at V and 3 bases at J, with 14 bases in the middle. CDR1 is SEHNR and CDR2 is FQNEAQ in the germline V gene (reference sequence). CDR3 DNA: TGTGCCAGCAGCCCCTGGGAGGGGGTCTACGAGCAGTACTTC. This codes for CASSPWEGVYEQYF.

The V call is TRBV6-5, the J call TRBJ2-3; D might be TRBD2 (6 bases). This CDR3 is 15 amino acids long. V was clipped by 2 bases and J by 4 bases, with 13 bases between them. Germline CDR1 and CDR2: MNHEY and SVGAGI. CDR3 protein: CASSYGTPGADTQYF. CDR3 sequence (DNA): TGTGCCAGCAGTTACGGGACTCCTGGGGCAGATACGCAGTATTTT.

V and J are TRBV2 and TRBJ2-7; 10 bases line up with TRBD2. With V trimmed by 7 bases and J by 10 bases, 13 bases remained unmatched. In germline, CDR1 is SNHLY, CDR2 FYNNEI. The CDR3 has 14 residues. In DNA, the CDR3 is TGTGCCAGCATTTGGACTAGCGGACGGTCGGGACAGTACTTC. It specifies CASIWTSGRSGQYF.

This clone came up a few times. The rearrangement links TRBV4-1 to TRBJ1-5; perhaps TRBD1 as D (6 bases). The CDR3 totals 15 residues. V was cut by 3 bases and J by 5 bases, with 14 bases left in between. The V gene's germline CDR1 is MGHRA and CDR2 YSYEKL. Here the CDR3 reads CASSQAQGADQPQHF. For the CDR3, the DNA is TGCGCCAGCAGCCAGGCACAGGGCGCTGATCAGCCCCAGCATTTT.

The genes are TRBV7-8 and TRBJ1-5, with TRBD1 identical over 7 bases. The CDR3 is made up of 18 amino acids. V gave up 1 base and J gave up 1 base; unmatched junction bases: 10. Germline V lookup: CDR1 SGHVS, CDR2 FQNEAQ. The CDR3 spells CASSLVYGTDFSNQPQHF. CDR3 DNA sequence: TGTGCCAGCAGCTTAGTGTATGGGACAGATTTCAGCAATCAGCCCCAGCATTTT.

The chain joins TRBV6-5 to TRBJ2-2; TRBD2 aligns across 8 bases. The germline gives CDR1 MNHEY, CDR2 SVGAGI. The CDR3 runs to 14 residues. After removal of 6 bases from V and 5 bases from J, the junction contained 5 bases not matched to a gene. The DNA for the CDR3 is TGTGCCAGCAGGGACGGGGGGGCTACCGGGGAGCTGTTTTTT. It specifies CASRDGGATGELFF.

The V and J genes are TRBV5-1 and TRBJ2-7; 11 nucleotides line up with TRBD2. Trimming cost V 4 bases and J 3 bases; bases outside gene matches: 9. From germline, CDR1 is SGHRS and CDR2 YFSETQ. CDR3 length: 16 amino acids. For the CDR3, the DNA is TGCGCCAGCAGCCGTGGTACTAGCGGGGGAAGCTACGAGCAGTACTTC. Translating it yields CASSRGTSGGSYEQYF.